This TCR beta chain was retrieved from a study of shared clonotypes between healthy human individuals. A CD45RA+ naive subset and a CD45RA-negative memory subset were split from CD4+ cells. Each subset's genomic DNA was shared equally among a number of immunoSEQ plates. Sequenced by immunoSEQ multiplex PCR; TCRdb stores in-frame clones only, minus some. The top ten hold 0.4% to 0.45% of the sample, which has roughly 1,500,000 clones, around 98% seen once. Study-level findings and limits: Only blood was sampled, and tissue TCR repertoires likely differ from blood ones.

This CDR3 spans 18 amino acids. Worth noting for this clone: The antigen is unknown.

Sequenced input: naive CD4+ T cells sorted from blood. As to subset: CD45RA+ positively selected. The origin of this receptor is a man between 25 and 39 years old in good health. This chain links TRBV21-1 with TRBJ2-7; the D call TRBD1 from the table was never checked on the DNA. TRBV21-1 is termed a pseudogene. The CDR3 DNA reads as TGTGCCAGCAGCAAAGGACAGGGGGCTAGGGCACAATCCTACGAGCAGTACTTC. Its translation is CASSKGQGARAQSYEQYF.